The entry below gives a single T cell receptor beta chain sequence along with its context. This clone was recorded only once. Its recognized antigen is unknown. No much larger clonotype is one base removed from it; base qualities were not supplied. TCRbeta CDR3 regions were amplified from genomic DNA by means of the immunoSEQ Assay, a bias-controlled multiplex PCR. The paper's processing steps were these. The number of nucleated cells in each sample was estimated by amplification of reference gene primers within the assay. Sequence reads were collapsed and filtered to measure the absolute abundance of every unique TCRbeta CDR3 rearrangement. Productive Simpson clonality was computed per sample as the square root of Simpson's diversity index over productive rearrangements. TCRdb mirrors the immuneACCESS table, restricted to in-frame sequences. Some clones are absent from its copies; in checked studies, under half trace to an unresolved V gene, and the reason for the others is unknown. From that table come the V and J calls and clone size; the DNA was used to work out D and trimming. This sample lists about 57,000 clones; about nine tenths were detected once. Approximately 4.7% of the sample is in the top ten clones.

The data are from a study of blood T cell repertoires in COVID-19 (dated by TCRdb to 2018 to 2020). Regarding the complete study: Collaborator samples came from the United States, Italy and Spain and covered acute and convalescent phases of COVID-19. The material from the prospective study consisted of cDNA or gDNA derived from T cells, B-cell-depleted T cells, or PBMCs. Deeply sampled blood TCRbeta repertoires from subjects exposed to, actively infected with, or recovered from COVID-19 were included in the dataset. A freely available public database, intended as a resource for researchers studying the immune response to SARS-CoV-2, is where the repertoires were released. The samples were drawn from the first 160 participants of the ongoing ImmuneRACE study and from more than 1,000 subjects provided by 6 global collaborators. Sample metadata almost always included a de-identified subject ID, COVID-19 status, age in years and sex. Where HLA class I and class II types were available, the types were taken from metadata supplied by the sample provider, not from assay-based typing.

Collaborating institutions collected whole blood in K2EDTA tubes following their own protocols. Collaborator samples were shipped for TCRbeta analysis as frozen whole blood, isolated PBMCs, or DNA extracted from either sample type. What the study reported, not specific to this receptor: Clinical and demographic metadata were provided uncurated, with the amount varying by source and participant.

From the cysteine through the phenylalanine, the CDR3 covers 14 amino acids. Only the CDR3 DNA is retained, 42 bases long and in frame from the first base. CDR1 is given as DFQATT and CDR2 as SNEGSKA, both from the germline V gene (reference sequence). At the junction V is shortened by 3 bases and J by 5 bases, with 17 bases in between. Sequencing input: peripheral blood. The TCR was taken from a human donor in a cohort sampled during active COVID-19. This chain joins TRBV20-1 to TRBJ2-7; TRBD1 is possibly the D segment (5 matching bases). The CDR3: CSASRPGHGDEQYF. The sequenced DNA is TGCAGTGCTAGTCGGCCAGGGCACGGCGACGAGCAGTACTTC.